This TCR beta chain is drawn from a study of cytomegalovirus exposure and HLA in healthy donors. Remarks on this clone: Its matching antigen is unknown.

Study conclusions and caveats: Researchers catalogued over 150 TCR beta chains as cytomegalovirus-associated. Cytomegalovirus status was reportedly diagnosed by the classifier with high specificity and sensitivity.

V was pared by 1 base and J by 8 bases, with 13 bases of the junction left unmatched. The CDR3 covers 16 residues. Germline V gives CDR1 SGHTA, CDR2 FQGNSA. The repertoire was sequenced with immunoSEQ multiplex PCR; TCRdb's copy has only in-frame clones and lacks some. This sample has over 200,000 clones, with about nine tenths found just once. This receptor was identified in a woman in her late teens or twenties in good health and CMV-seropositive. The rearrangement joins TRBV7-2 to TRBJ1-2, with 7 bases lining up with TRBD1. Sequenced: PBMCs. The CDR3 DNA follows: TGTGCCAGCAGCTTAGGGGTTCCACAGGGGAAAGAAGGCTACACCTTC. Its protein is CASSLGVPQGKEGYTF.